The next 15 T cell receptor beta chains were all read from a single sample in a study of blood T cell repertoires in COVID-19. Clones were read by immunoSEQ multiplex PCR, and TCRdb kept only the in-frame ones, dropping some. The table shows about 210,000 clones, with 80% to 90% occurring only once. The sequenced sample was PBMCs or T cells enriched from blood (not recorded which). The receptors stem from a woman aged 25 to 39 who had been exposed to COVID-19.

The V gene is TRBV5-8, the J gene TRBJ2-5, with 7 bases lining up with TRBD2. The CDR3 loop spans 16 amino acids. Germline trimming cut 5 bases from V and 1 base from J; bases unmatched to any gene: 11. Looked up from germline, CDR1 is SGHTS and CDR2 is YDEGEE. CDR3 in amino acids: CASSPTRRGVQETQYF. CDR3 coding DNA: TGTGCCAGCAGTCCCACGAGACGGGGGGTCCAAGAGACCCAGTACTTC. The whole variable domain, remainder taken from reference TRBV5-8 and TRBJ2-5, is EAGVTQSPTHLIKTRGQQATLRCSPISGHTSVYWYQQALGLGLQFLLWYDEGEERNRGNFPPRFSGRQFPNYSSELNVNALELEDSALYLCASSPTRRGVQETQYFGPGTRLLVL.

The rearrangement uses TRBV7-9 and TRBJ1-1, with TRBD1 as a possible D gene (6 bases). The CDR3 runs 18 residues. CDR1 and CDR2 (germline): SEHNR, FQNEAQ (reference sequence). Trimming removed 3 bases at V and 0 bases at J, with 20 bases between. CDR3 sequence: CASSFGGASPPLNTEAFF. CDR3 in DNA: TGTGCCAGCAGCTTCGGGGGGGCCTCCCCCCCATTGAACACTGAAGCTTTCTTT. The complete variable domain, with remaining parts taken from reference TRBV7-9 and TRBJ1-1, reads DTGVSQNPRHKITKRGQNVTFRCDPISEHNRLYWYRQTLGQGPEFLTYFQNEAQLEKSRLLSDRFSAERPKGSFSTLEIQRTEQGDSAMYLCASSFGGASPPLNTEAFFGQGTRLTVV.

The chain links TRBV4-2 to TRBJ1-5, with TRBD1 matching 7 bases. The germline CDR1 and CDR2 sequences are LGHNA and YNFKEQ. With 2 bases clipped from V and 6 bases from J, the junction kept 4 bases outside the gene matches. This CDR3 contains 14 residues. CDR3 in amino acids: CASSQIGGGQPQHF. CDR3 sequence (DNA): TGTGCCAGCAGCCAAATAGGGGGCGGTCAGCCCCAGCATTTT.

Note on this clone: Other DNA sequences in this specimen translate into the identical CDR3. V gene TRBV5-1 combines with J gene TRBJ1-1; 9 bases match TRBD1. J lost 0 bases, V lost 4 bases, and 4 bases had no gene match. Germline V gene data show CDR1 as SGHRS and CDR2 as YFSETQ. The CDR3 extends over 15 amino acids. CDR3 in DNA: TGCGCCAGCAGCCTTCGACAGGGGGTGAACACTGAAGCTTTCTTT. Protein product: CASSLRQGVNTEAFF.

In its sample, this clone was seen once. The chain couples TRBV3-1 (or the pseudogene TRBV3-2) to TRBJ2-7; possibly TRBD2 for D (6 bases). Germline V gene lookup returns CDR1 LGHDT and CDR2 YNNKEL (reference sequence). V lost 1 base and J lost 5, with 12 bases in between. The CDR3 length is 14 residues. CDR3: CASSQGTTAHEQYF. The CDR3 DNA is TGTGCCAGCAGCCAAGGGACTACGGCCCACGAGCAGTACTTC.

The chain carries TRBV7-3 and TRBJ1-6; no definite D call. CDR1 is SGHTA, CDR2 FQGTGA, per germline. The V end lost 1 base, the J end lost 9 bases, and 7 bases lay between the germline ends. This CDR3 region has 13 residues. The CDR3 DNA reads TGTGCCAGCAGCTTAAACCCTACTTCACCCCTCCACTTT. Residues: CASSLNPTSPLHF.

The CDR3 DNA reads TGCGCCAGCAGCTACAGGGGTGGCGATGAGCAGTTCTTC. This gives the protein CASSYRGGDEQFF. This rearrangement joins TRBV5-1 to TRBJ2-1; 7 bases match TRBD1. CDR3 length equals 13 residues. After removal of 3 bases from V and 8 bases from J, the junction contained 5 bases not matched to a gene. CDR1 is SGHRS, CDR2 YFSETQ, per germline.

The V gene is TRBV20-1, the J gene TRBJ2-3, with D possibly TRBD2 on 6 matching bases. Trimming stripped 3 bases from V and 1 base from J, with 8 bases between. The CDR3 length is 13 residues. Germline V lookup: CDR1 DFQATT, CDR2 SNEGSKA (reference sequence). Here the CDR3 reads CSASGGGTDTQYF. CDR3 bases: TGCAGTGCTAGTGGCGGGGGCACAGATACGCAGTATTTT.

The CDR3 nucleotides are TGTGCCAGCAGTGAAGGGTCAGTTAATAGCAATCAGCCCCAGCATTTT. As protein: CASSEGSVNSNQPQHF. This chain connects TRBV6-1 to TRBJ1-5; D unclear. The CDR3 length is 16 residues. Trimming cost V 1 base and J 0 bases, with 10 bases left between them. CDR1 MNHNS and CDR2 SASEGT come from the germline V gene.

The chain has TRBV15 and TRBJ2-1, with TRBD1 matching over 7 bases. Trimming took 2 bases from V and 16 from J; bases not matched to a gene: 8. Germline CDR1 reads LNHNV; CDR2 reads YYDKDF (reference sequence). The length of the CDR3 is 12 residues. The DNA of the CDR3 is TGTGCCACCAGCAGACCCGGGACAGCTCTTTTCTTC. This sequence encodes CATSRPGTALFF. The whole variable domain, filled in from reference TRBV15 and TRBJ2-1, reads DAMVIQNPRYQVTQFGKPVTLSCSQTLNHNVMYWYQQKSSQAPKLLFHYYDKDFNNEADTPDNFQSRRPNTSFCFLDIRSPGLGDTAMYLCATSRPGTALFFGPGTRLTVL.

The V and J genes are TRBV19 and TRBJ2-1; 8 bases fit TRBD1. Germline values: CDR1 LNHDA, CDR2 SQIVND (reference sequence). J lost 8 bases, V lost 2 bases, and 8 bases had no gene match. The CDR3 is 15 residues long. The CDR3 reads CASSIRQGSGDEQFF. The CDR3 region has the DNA TGTGCCAGTAGTATAAGACAGGGGTCAGGGGATGAGCAGTTCTTC.

J is TRBJ2-5 and V is TRBV24-1, with 7 positions matching TRBD1. The length of the CDR3 is 15 residues. In germline, CDR1 is KGHDR, CDR2 SFDVKD. V shed 4 bases, J shed 5 bases, and the junction held 9 bases outside the gene matches. The CDR3 DNA follows: TGTGCCACCAGTGAAGACAGGGTGGGATGGGAGACCCAGTACTTC. Translation gives CATSEDRVGWETQYF.

The chain couples TRBV9 to TRBJ1-1; 8 bases fit TRBD1. Germline CDR1 and CDR2: SGDLS and YYNGEE. Germline trimming cut 5 bases from V and 1 base from J; bases unmatched to any gene: 1. The CDR3 length is 13 residues. The CDR3 DNA reads TGTGCCAGCAGGGGGACAGGGAACACTGAAGCTTTCTTT. Its translation: CASRGTGNTEAFF.

In nucleotides, the CDR3 is TGTGCCAGCAGCTTAACCGGGACAGGGCTTTCCTACGAGCAGTACTTC. It codes for CASSLTGTGLSYEQYF. The chain is built from TRBV4-2 and TRBJ2-7; 9 positions match TRBD1. Germline CDR1 is LGHNA and CDR2 is YNFKEQ. This CDR3 has 16 amino acids. V gave up 5 bases and J gave up 1 base; unmatched junction bases: 9.

CDR3 amino acids: CATSALRGYGTDTQYF. CDR3 DNA: TGTGCCACCAGTGCCTTACGCGGGTATGGCACAGATACGCAGTATTTT. The chain recombines TRBV24-1 with TRBJ2-3; D is possibly TRBD2 (5 bases). Looked up from germline, CDR1 is KGHDR and CDR2 is SFDVKD. The CDR3 has 16 amino acids. Trimming stripped 5 bases from V and 1 base from J, with 15 bases between.